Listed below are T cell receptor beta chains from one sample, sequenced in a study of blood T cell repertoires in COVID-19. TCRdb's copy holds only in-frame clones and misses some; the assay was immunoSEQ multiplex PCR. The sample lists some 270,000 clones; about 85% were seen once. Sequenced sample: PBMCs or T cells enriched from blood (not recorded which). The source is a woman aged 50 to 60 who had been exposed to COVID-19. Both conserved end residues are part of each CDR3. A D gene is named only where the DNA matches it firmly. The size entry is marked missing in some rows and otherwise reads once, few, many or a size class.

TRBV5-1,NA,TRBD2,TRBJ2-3,CATRLAGTDTQYF,TGCGCCACGCGACTAGCGGGCACAGATACGCAGTATTTT
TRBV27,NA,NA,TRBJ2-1,CASSGYGVRDEQFF,TGTGCCAGCAGTGGATACGGGGTAAGAGATGAGCAGTTCTTC
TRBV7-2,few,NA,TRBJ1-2,CASSLAQGKDGYTF,TGTGCCAGCAGCTTAGCGCAGGGCAAAGATGGCTACACCTTC
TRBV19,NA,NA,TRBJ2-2,CASSIRGMNTGELFF,TGTGCCAGTAGTATTAGGGGCATGAACACCGGGGAGCTGTTTTTT
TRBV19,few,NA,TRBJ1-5,CATSSAGQVNQPQHF,TGTGCCACCTCCTCCGCAGGACAAGTGAATCAGCCCCAGCATTTT
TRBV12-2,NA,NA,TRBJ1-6,CASRLVPGGGGPLHF,TGTGCAAGTCGCTTAGTTCCAGGGGGCGGAGGACCCCTCCACTTT
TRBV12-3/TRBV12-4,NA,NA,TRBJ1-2,CASSLGWNYGYTF,TGTGCCAGCAGTTTGGGCTGGAACTATGGCTACACCTTC
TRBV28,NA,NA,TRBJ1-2,CASTGEPNYGYTF,TGTGCCAGCACGGGGGAACCTAACTATGGCTACACCTTC
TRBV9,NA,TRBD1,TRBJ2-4,CASGQGSDNIQYF,TGTGCCAGCGGACAGGGGAGCGATAACATTCAGTACTTC
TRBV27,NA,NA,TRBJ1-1,CASSFQAAPGTEAFF,TGTGCCAGCAGTTTCCAGGCAGCCCCGGGGACTGAAGCTTTCTTT
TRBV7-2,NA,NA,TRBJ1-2,CASSLVYDRFYGYTF,TGTGCCAGCAGCTTAGTGTATGACAGGTTCTATGGCTACACCTTC
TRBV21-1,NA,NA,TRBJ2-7,CASSNEGEEQYF,TGTGCCAGCAGCAATGAAGGGGAAGAGCAGTACTTC
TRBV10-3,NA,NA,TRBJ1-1,CAIRGQSEVAFF,TGTGCCATCAGAGGACAGTCGGAAGTGGCTTTCTTT
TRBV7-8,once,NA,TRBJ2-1,CASSLEYPISAPYGEQFF,TGTGCCAGCAGCTTGGAATATCCTATAAGCGCCCCATATGGTGAGCAGTTCTTC
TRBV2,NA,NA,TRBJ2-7,CASSEVRVSYEQYF,TGTGCCAGCAGTGAAGTTCGGGTTTCCTACGAGCAGTACTTC
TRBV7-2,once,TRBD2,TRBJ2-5,CASSQRGWETQYF,TGTGCCAGCAGCCAGCGGGGTTGGGAGACCCAGTACTTC
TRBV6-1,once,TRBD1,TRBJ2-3,CASSELGRGRGPDTQYF,TGTGCCAGCAGTGAACTCGGAAGGGGGCGAGGTCCAGATACGCAGTATTTT
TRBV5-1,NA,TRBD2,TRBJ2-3,CASSSRTSGSTDTQYF,TGCGCCAGCAGCTCCCGGACTAGCGGGAGCACAGATACGCAGTATTTT
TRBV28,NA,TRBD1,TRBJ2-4,CASSSPDRGIGNIQYF,TGTGCCAGCAGTTCACCAGACAGGGGCATTGGAAACATTCAGTACTTC
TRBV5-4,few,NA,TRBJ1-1,CASRPRTENTEAFF,TGTGCCAGCAGACCTCGGACAGAGAACACTGAAGCTTTCTTT
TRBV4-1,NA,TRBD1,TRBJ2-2,CASSQTGIGELFF,TGCGCCAGCAGCCAGACAGGGATCGGGGAGCTGTTTTTT
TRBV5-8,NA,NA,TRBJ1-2,CASSLRLGGYTF,TGTGCCAGCAGCTTGCGGCTAGGAGGCTACACCTTC
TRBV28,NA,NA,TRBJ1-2,CATGYYGYTF,TGTGCCACAGGGTACTATGGCTACACCTTC
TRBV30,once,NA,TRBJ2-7,CAWSHQGPYEQYF,TGTGCCTGGAGTCATCAGGGGCCCTACGAGCAGTACTTC
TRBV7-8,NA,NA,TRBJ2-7,CASSPRDGSATYEQYF,TGTGCCAGCAGCCCCCGGGATGGGTCGGCTACCTACGAGCAGTACTTC
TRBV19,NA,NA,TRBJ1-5,CASSLPSGRGQPQHF,TGTGCCAGTAGTCTCCCTAGCGGACGGGGTCAGCCCCAGCATTTT
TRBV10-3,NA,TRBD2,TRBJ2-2,CAIALTSGGANTGELFF,TGTGCCATCGCACTCACGAGCGGGGGGGCGAACACCGGGGAGCTGTTTTTT
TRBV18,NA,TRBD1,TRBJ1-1,CASSRGTATEAFF,TGTGCCAGCTCCCGGGGGACAGCCACTGAAGCTTTCTTT
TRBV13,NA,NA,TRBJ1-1,CASSSRGGLNTEAFF,TGTGCCAGCAGCTCTCGGGGGGGATTGAACACTGAAGCTTTCTTT
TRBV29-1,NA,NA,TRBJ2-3,CSVPAGPQNTDTQYF,TGCAGCGTCCCCGCGGGACCGCAGAACACAGATACGCAGTATTTT
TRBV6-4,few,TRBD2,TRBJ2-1,CASSSWTSRSYNEQFF,TGTGCCAGCAGCTCCTGGACTAGCCGCTCCTACAATGAGCAGTTCTTC
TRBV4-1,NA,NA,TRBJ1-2,CASSQDSGYGYTF,TGCGCCAGCAGCCAAGATTCGGGCTATGGCTACACCTTC
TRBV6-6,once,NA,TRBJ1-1,CASSHTGGNTEAFF,TGTGCCAGCAGTCACACGGGCGGGAACACTGAGGCTTTCTTT
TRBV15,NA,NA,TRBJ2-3,CATSGQIALSSTDTQYF,TGTGCCACTAGCGGACAGATAGCTCTTTCTAGCACAGATACGCAGTATTTT
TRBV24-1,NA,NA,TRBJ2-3,CATSGRVAESSTDTQYF,TGTGCCACCAGTGGTCGGGTAGCGGAGTCTAGCACAGATACGCAGTATTTT
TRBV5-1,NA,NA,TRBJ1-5,CASSLDQGPNQPQHF,TGCGCCAGCAGCTTGGATCAGGGCCCCAATCAGCCCCAGCATTTT
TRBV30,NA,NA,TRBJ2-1,CAWSVQSYNEQFF,TGTGCCTGGAGTGTTCAGTCTTACAATGAGCAGTTCTTC
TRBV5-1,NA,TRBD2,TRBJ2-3,CASSFGGVTDTQYF,TGCGCCAGCAGCTTTGGGGGGGTTACAGATACGCAGTATTTT
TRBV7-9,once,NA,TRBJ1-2,CASSLGVWEGYTF,TGTGCCAGCAGCTTAGGGGTCTGGGAGGGCTACACCTTC
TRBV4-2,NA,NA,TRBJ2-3,CASSQEVGRASTDTQYF,TGTGCCAGCAGCCAAGAGGTTGGCAGGGCCAGCACAGATACGCAGTATTTT
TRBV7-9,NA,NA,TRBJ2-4,CASSPSGLAKNIQYF,TGTGCCAGCAGCCCGAGCGGGCTAGCCAAAAACATTCAGTACTTC
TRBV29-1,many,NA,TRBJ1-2,CSVLTETANYGYTF,TGCAGCGTCCTCACAGAGACAGCTAACTATGGCTACACCTTC
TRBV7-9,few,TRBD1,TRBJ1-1,CASSLAGQASGAFF,TGTGCCAGCAGCTTAGCAGGACAGGCGTCGGGAGCTTTCTTT